The rows below give T cell receptor beta chains drawn from one sample of a study of T-cell memory formation after mild COVID-19. TCRdb independently ran MiXCR on the 5' RACE reads; one entry per CDR3 protein. The sample carries around 250,000 distinct CDR3 sequences, just over 15% recorded once. Sequenced material: PBMCs or a T cell subset sorted from them (not recorded which). These receptor sequences come from an adult woman who had mild COVID-19 (a few samples of this study predate the infection). Cell type and time point are not known. Both conserved end residues are part of each CDR3. The order of the fields is D gene, J gene, clone size, V gene, CDR3 protein, CDR3 DNA. D genes are given only for firm matches. Clone size is not always given. Where it is, it says once, few, many or a class for expanded clones.

>TRBD1|TRBJ2-1|NA|TRBV25-1
CASSERDRALNEQFF
TGTGCCAGCAGTGAACGGGACAGGGCTCTCAATGAGCAGTTCTTC
>NA|TRBJ2-5|NA|TRBV18
CASSPPVEETQYF
TGTGCCAGCTCACCACCAGTTGAAGAGACCCAGTACTTC
>TRBD1|TRBJ1-2|NA|TRBV18
CASSPGQEIFDGYTF
TGTGCCAGCTCACCTGGACAGGAAATCTTCGATGGCTACACCTTC
>NA|TRBJ1-2|few|TRBV7-2
CASSLDGGSLIYGYTF
TGTGCCAGCAGCTTAGATGGAGGATCCCTTATCTATGGCTACACCTTC
>NA|TRBJ1-1|few|TRBV7-9
CASSLLNGNTEAFF
TGTGCCAGCAGCTTACTCAACGGGAACACTGAAGCTTTCTTT
>NA|TRBJ1-5|few|TRBV7-2
CASSPIRDIGKPQHF
TGTGCCAGCAGCCCAATACGGGACATCGGTAAGCCCCAGCATTTT
>NA|TRBJ1-2|few|TRBV7-2
CASSPYRPSYGYTF
TGTGCCAGCAGCCCTTACAGGCCCTCTTATGGCTACACCTTC
>NA|TRBJ1-3|NA|TRBV4-1
CASSQDGDSRRSGNTIYF
TGCGCCAGCAGCCAAGATGGAGACTCCCGGAGGTCTGGAAACACCATATATTTT
>NA|TRBJ1-1|few|TRBV12-5
CASGLGQAEAFF
TGTGCTAGTGGTCTGGGGCAGGCTGAAGCTTTCTTT
>NA|TRBJ2-7|NA|TRBV2
CASSEFRGRQYF
TGTGCCAGCAGTGAATTCCGGGGGAGGCAGTACTTC
>NA|TRBJ2-1|few|TRBV10-3
CAISERDGSGNEQFF
TGTGCCATCAGTGAACGAGACGGGAGCGGAAATGAGCAGTTCTTC
>NA|TRBJ1-5|NA|TRBV5-1
CANRDKPHYSNQPQHF
TGCGCCAACCGGGACAAGCCCCATTATAGCAATCAGCCCCAGCATTTT
>TRBD1|TRBJ1-2|NA|TRBV12-3/TRBV12-4
CASSLAGDSNYGYTF
TGTGCCAGCAGTTTAGCGGGGGACAGCAACTATGGCTACACCTTC
>NA|TRBJ1-6|NA|TRBV20-1
CSALQVANSPLHF
TGCAGTGCTCTTCAGGTCGCTAATTCACCCCTCCACTTT
>NA|TRBJ1-2|few|TRBV12-3/TRBV12-4
CASSFYSYGYTF
TGTGCCAGCAGTTTCTACAGCTATGGCTACACCTTC
>TRBD2|TRBJ2-2|few|TRBV25-1
CASTLGGGAHTGELFF
TGTGCCAGCACCCTGGGGGGAGGGGCGCACACCGGGGAGCTGTTTTTT
>NA|TRBJ2-3|few|TRBV7-9
CASSVTGPGGTDTQYF
TGTGCCAGCAGCGTCACTGGCCCGGGGGGCACAGATACGCAGTATTTT
>NA|TRBJ2-6|NA|TRBV4-3
CASSQEGSLGSGANVLTF
TGCGCCAGCAGCCAAGAAGGTTCGCTCGGCTCTGGGGCCAACGTCCTGACTTTC
>NA|TRBJ1-3|few|TRBV7-9
CASSLGGLLNGNTIYF
TGTGCCAGCAGCTTAGGTGGCCTCTTAAATGGAAACACCATATATTTT